Listed below are T cell receptor beta chains from one sample, sequenced in a study of PD-1 blockade in classical Hodgkin lymphoma. Clones were read by immunoSEQ multiplex PCR, and TCRdb kept only the in-frame ones, dropping some. The data contain more than 95,000 clones, about nine tenths of them singletons. The sequenced sample was peripheral blood mononuclear cells (PBMCs), obtained before the fourth cycle of nivolumab. The receptor set was obtained from a human donor with classical Hodgkin lymphoma. Both conserved end residues are part of each CDR3. D genes are given only for firm matches. The size entry is marked missing in some rows and otherwise reads once, few, many or a size class.

d_gene	v_gene	abundance	j_gene	CDR3aa	CDR3nt
TRBD2	TRBV25-1	-	TRBJ2-5	CASSGGLAQYQETQYF	TGTGCCAGCAGTGGCGGACTAGCGCAGTACCAAGAGACCCAGTACTTC
TRBD2	TRBV4-1	-	TRBJ2-1	CASSQDKEGLAGGPEQFF	TGCGCCAGCAGCCAAGATAAAGAGGGACTAGCGGGAGGGCCGGAGCAGTTCTTC
-	TRBV27	-	TRBJ1-1	CASSSQGSTEAFF	TGTGCCAGCAGTTCCCAGGGGTCCACTGAAGCTTTCTTT
TRBD2	TRBV10-3	-	TRBJ2-7	CAISETSDSYEQYF	TGTGCCATCAGTGAGACTAGCGACTCCTACGAGCAGTACTTC
-	TRBV6-5	-	TRBJ2-7	CASSPSEALAEQYF	TGTGCCAGCAGCCCGAGTGAGGCCCTTGCCGAGCAGTACTTC
TRBD2	TRBV27	-	TRBJ2-2	CASWAGGTGELFF	TGTGCCAGCTGGGCGGGGGGTACCGGGGAGCTGTTTTTT
TRBD2	TRBV10-1	once	TRBJ2-6	CASSLAGANVLTF	TGCGCCAGCAGTTTAGCGGGAGCCAACGTCCTGACTTTC
-	TRBV6-5	-	TRBJ2-1	CATTSGGREQFF	TGTGCCACTACCTCTGGAGGCCGGGAGCAGTTCTTC
TRBD2	TRBV13	-	TRBJ2-7	CASSLGPTSGAPYEQYF	TGTGCCAGCAGCTTAGGCCCGACTAGCGGGGCCCCCTACGAGCAGTACTTC
TRBD1	TRBV11-2	-	TRBJ2-2	CASSDRQGATGELFF	TGTGCCAGCAGCGACAGACAGGGGGCAACCGGGGAGCTGTTTTTT
TRBD1	TRBV7-2	once	TRBJ2-1	CASTGTAAYNEQFF	TGTGCCAGCACCGGGACAGCAGCTTACAATGAGCAGTTCTTC
-	TRBV5-1	-	TRBJ2-1	CASSFREIRNNEQFF	TGCGCCAGCAGCTTCCGGGAGATTAGGAACAATGAGCAGTTCTTC
TRBD2	TRBV6-4	-	TRBJ2-1	CASSVQSSGEQFF	TGTGCCAGCAGTGTTCAATCTAGCGGCGAGCAGTTCTTC
TRBD2	TRBV10-2	-	TRBJ2-7	CASSGTSGGSYEQYF	TGCGCCAGCAGTGGGACTAGCGGAGGGAGCTACGAGCAGTACTTC
-	TRBV29-1	-	TRBJ1-2	CSVGGYQGGYTF	TGCAGCGTTGGTGGGTATCAGGGCGGCTACACCTTC
-	TRBV6-1	-	TRBJ1-1	CASSETYLNTEAFF	TGTGCCAGCAGTGAGACATATTTGAACACTGAAGCTTTCTTT
-	TRBV5-4	-	TRBJ1-2	CASSLVDSLGVYGYTF	TGTGCCAGCAGCTTGGTAGACAGCCTTGGAGTCTATGGCTACACCTTC
-	TRBV5-5	-	TRBJ2-2	CASSLATGSAGELFF	TGTGCCAGCAGCTTGGCTACAGGGTCCGCCGGGGAGCTGTTTTTT
-	TRBV29-1	-	TRBJ2-5	CSVPEETQYF	TGCAGCGTCCCGGAAGAGACCCAGTACTTC
-	TRBV7-9	-	TRBJ2-1	CASSLSLSYHEQFF	TGTGCCAGCAGCTTATCGTTGTCGTACCATGAGCAGTTCTTC
-	TRBV30	few	TRBJ1-2	CAWNPLGARSSYTF	TGTGCCTGGAATCCGTTGGGGGCGCGGAGTAGCTACACCTTC
-	TRBV5-1	-	TRBJ2-1	CASSLEYINEQFF	TGCGCCAGCAGCTTGGAATACATAAATGAGCAGTTCTTC
-	TRBV20-1	-	TRBJ2-1	CSANTGIEQFF	TGCAGTGCAAACACAGGGATTGAGCAGTTCTTC
-	TRBV7-2	-	TRBJ1-5	CASSSFDQPQHF	TGTGCCAGCAGCTCATTCGATCAGCCCCAGCATTTT
-	TRBV7-6	-	TRBJ2-3	CASSLETGRKDTQYF	TGTGCCAGCAGCTTAGAGACAGGTCGTAAAGATACGCAGTATTTT
-	TRBV15	-	TRBJ2-2	CATSRAAGRKKSGELFF	TGTGCCACCAGCAGAGCGGCTGGCAGGAAAAAATCCGGGGAGCTGTTTTTT
-	TRBV4-3	-	TRBJ2-3	CASSSTGRDTQYF	TGCGCCAGCAGCTCCACAGGGCGGGACACGCAGTATTTT
-	TRBV19	-	TRBJ2-3	CASSIGQGTDTQYF	TGTGCCAGTAGTATAGGACAGGGCACAGATACGCAGTATTTT
TRBD2	TRBV2	-	TRBJ2-1	CASSEDLAGEEQFF	TGTGCCAGCAGTGAAGACCTAGCGGGAGAAGAGCAGTTCTTC
-	TRBV5-1	-	TRBJ2-3	CASGPDGSTDTQYF	TGCGCCAGCGGGCCGGACGGTAGCACAGATACGCAGTATTTT
TRBD1	TRBV28	-	TRBJ2-7	CASSHPPGQVLYEQYF	TGTGCCAGCAGTCACCCCCCGGGACAGGTTTTGTACGAGCAGTACTTC
-	TRBV1	-	TRBJ1-6	CTSSTHGGGEVHSPLHF	TGCACCAGCAGCACACACGGCGGGGGCGAGGTCCATTCACCCCTCCACTTT
TRBD1	TRBV27	-	TRBJ2-7	CASSLGDRGVYEQYF	TGTGCCAGCAGTTTAGGGGACAGGGGGGTATACGAGCAGTACTTC
-	TRBV15	-	TRBJ1-1	CATSSAHRMNTEAFF	TGTGCCACCAGCAGTGCCCACAGGATGAACACTGAAGCTTTCTTT
TRBD2	TRBV11-2	-	TRBJ2-1	CASSLRAGVDNEQFF	TGTGCCAGCAGCTTACGAGCGGGAGTAGACAATGAGCAGTTCTTC
-	TRBV5-4	-	TRBJ1-3	CASSLEQGQGTIYF	TGTGCCAGCAGCTTGGAACAGGGACAAGGCACCATATATTTT
-	TRBV5-1	-	TRBJ2-1	CASSLVILRDYNEQFF	TGCGCCAGCAGCTTGGTAATCTTGCGGGACTACAATGAGCAGTTCTTC
TRBD2	TRBV7-2	-	TRBJ2-5	CASSSWGLAGAETQYF	TGTGCCAGCAGCTCCTGGGGACTAGCGGGAGCAGAGACCCAGTACTTC
TRBD1	TRBV27	-	TRBJ1-4	CASSRDRNEKLFF	TGTGCCAGCAGCCGGGACAGAAATGAAAAACTGTTTTTT
-	TRBV7-4	-	TRBJ2-7	CASSPKGELYEQYF	TGTGCCAGCAGCCCAAAGGGAGAGCTCTACGAGCAGTACTTC
-	TRBV6-1	-	TRBJ2-2	CASSEGIVRNTGELFF	TGTGCCAGCAGTGAGGGGATTGTAAGGAACACCGGGGAGCTGTTTTTT
-	TRBV2	-	TRBJ1-2	CASRGPGNYGYTF	TGTGCCAGCAGGGGTCCTGGGAACTATGGCTACACCTTC
TRBD2	TRBV2	-	TRBJ2-3	CASSERSGLAGRTQYF	TGTGCCAGCAGTGAACGGTCCGGACTAGCGGGTCGTACGCAGTATTTT
-	TRBV19	-	TRBJ1-5	CASSTGGQPQHF	TGTGCCAGTAGTACAGGCGGACAGCCCCAGCATTTT
-	TRBV5-1	-	TRBJ2-2	CASSLDAGPGELFF	TGCGCCAGCAGCTTGGATGCGGGGCCGGGGGAGCTGTTTTTT
-	TRBV30	-	TRBJ2-7	CACSGAHSLYEQYF	TGTGCCTGTTCTGGGGCGCACTCTCTGTACGAGCAGTACTTC
TRBD2	TRBV27	-	TRBJ2-1	CASSRPLAGSSYNEQFF	TGTGCCAGCAGCAGACCACTAGCGGGGAGCTCCTACAATGAGCAGTTCTTC
TRBD1	TRBV5-1	-	TRBJ2-7	CASSFRFGTGANEQYF	TGCGCCAGCAGCTTCCGTTTCGGGACAGGGGCCAACGAGCAGTACTTC
-	TRBV11-2	once	TRBJ2-3	CASSPDRDTQYF	TGTGCCAGCAGCCCGGACCGGGATACGCAGTATTTT
-	TRBV9	-	TRBJ1-5	CASSVSSGFNQPQHF	TGTGCCAGCAGCGTAAGTTCTGGGTTCAATCAGCCCCAGCATTTT
-	TRBV11-2	-	TRBJ2-7	CASSLGPEQYF	TGTGCCAGCAGCTTAGGCCCTGAGCAGTACTTC
TRBD1	TRBV6-5	-	TRBJ2-1	CASRSRDRAYNEQFF	TGTGCCAGCAGGTCCCGGGACAGAGCCTACAATGAGCAGTTCTTC
-	TRBV11-2	-	TRBJ2-1	CASSLRRSSYNEQFF	TGTGCCAGCAGCTTACGGCGCAGCTCCTACAATGAGCAGTTCTTC
TRBD2	TRBV19	-	TRBJ2-3	CASSQTSGSDTQYF	TGTGCCAGTAGTCAGACTAGCGGGAGTGATACGCAGTATTTT
-	TRBV27	few	TRBJ2-1	CASSFSGSGTYNEQFF	TGTGCCAGCAGTTTCTCCGGAAGCGGCACGTACAATGAGCAGTTCTTC